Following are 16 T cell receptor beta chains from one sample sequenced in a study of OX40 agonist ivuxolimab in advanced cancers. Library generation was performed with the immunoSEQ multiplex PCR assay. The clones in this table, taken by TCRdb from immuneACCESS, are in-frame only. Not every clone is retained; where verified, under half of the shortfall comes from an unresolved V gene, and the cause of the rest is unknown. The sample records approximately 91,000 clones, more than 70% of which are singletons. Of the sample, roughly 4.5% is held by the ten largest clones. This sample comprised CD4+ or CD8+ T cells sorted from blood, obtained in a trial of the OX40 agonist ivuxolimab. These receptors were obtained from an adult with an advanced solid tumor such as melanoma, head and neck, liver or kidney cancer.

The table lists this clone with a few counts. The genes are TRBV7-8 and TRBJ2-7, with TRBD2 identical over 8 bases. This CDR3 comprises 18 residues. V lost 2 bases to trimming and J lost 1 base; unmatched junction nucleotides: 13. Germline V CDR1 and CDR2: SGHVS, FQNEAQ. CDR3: CASSLREPGLGFSYEQYF. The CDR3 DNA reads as TGTGCCAGCAGCTTAAGAGAACCGGGACTAGGATTTTCCTACGAGCAGTACTTC.

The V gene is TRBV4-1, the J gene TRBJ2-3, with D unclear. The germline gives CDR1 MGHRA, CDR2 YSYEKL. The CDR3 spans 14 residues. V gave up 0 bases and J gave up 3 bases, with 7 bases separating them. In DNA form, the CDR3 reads TGCGCCAGCAGCCAAGAGGTTAGAACAGATACGCAGTATTTT. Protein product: CASSQEVRTDTQYF.

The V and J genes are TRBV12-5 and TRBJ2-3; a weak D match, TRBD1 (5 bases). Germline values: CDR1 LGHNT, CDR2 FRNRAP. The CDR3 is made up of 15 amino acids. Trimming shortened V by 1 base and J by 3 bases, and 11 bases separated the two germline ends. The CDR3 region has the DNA TGTGCTAGTGGTTTGGGCAGGGTAGTGACAGATACGCAGTATTTT. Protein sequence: CASGLGRVVTDTQYF.

DNA of the CDR3: TGCGCCAGCAGCCAAGAATGGAGGGGCCTAGGGGAAAAACTGTTTTTT. It translates to CASSQEWRGLGEKLFF. The chain joins TRBV4-3 to TRBJ1-4; D perhaps matches TRBD1 (5 bases). Germline CDR1 is LGHNA and CDR2 is YSLEER. This CDR3 has 16 amino acids. V lost 0 bases, J lost 8 bases, and 16 bases lay in between.

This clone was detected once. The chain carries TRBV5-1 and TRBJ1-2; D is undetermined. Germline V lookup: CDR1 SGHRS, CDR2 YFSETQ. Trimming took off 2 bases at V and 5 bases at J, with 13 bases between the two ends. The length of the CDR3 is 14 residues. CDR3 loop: CASSLTPDNYGYTF. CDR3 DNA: TGCGCCAGCAGCTTAACGCCAGATAATTATGGCTACACCTTC.

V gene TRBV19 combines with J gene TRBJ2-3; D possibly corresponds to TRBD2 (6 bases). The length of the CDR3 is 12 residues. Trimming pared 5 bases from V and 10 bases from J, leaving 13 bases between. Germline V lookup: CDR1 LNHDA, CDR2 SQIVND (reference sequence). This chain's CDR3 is CASSPWTGAQYF. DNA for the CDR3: TGTGCCAGTAGTCCCTGGACGGGAGCGCAGTATTTT.

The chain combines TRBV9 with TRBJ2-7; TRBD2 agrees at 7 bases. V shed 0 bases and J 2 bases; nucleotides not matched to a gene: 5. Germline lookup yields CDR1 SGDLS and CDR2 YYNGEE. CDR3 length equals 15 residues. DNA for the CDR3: TGTGCCAGCAGCGTAGAAAGCGCGGGGGCCTACGAGCAGTACTTC. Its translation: CASSVESAGAYEQYF.

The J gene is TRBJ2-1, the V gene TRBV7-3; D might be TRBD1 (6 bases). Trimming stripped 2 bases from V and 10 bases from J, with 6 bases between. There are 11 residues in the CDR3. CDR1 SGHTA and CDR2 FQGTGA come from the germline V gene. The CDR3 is CASSLGQEQFF. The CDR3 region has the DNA TGTGCCAGCAGCTTAGGACAGGAGCAGTTCTTC.

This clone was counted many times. CDR3 nucleotides: TGCAGCGTTGAACACGAGACAGGGCTGAACTATGGCTACACCTTC. Residues: CSVEHETGLNYGYTF. The chain couples TRBV29-1 to TRBJ1-2; TRBD1 matches 7 bases. The CDR3 is 15 amino acids. Germline V gives CDR1 SQVTM, CDR2 ANQGSEA. V lost 2 bases, J lost 2 bases, and 8 bases stayed unmatched.

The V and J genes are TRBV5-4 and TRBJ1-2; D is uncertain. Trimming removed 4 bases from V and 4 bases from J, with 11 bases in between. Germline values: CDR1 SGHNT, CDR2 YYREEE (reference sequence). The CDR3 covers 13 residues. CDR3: CASSEQTIYGYTF. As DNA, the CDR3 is TGTGCCAGCAGCGAACAGACTATCTATGGCTACACCTTC.

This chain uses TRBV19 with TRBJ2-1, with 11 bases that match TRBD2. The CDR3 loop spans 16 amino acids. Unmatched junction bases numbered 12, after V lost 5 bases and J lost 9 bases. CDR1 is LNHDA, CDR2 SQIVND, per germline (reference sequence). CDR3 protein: CASSPLIAGGGIEQFF. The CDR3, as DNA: TGTGCCAGTAGTCCTCTGATAGCGGGAGGGGGGATTGAGCAGTTCTTC.

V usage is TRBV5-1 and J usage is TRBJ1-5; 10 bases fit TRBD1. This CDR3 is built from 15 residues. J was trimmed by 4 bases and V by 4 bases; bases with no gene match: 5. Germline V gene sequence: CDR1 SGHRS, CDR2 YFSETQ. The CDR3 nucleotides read TGCGCCAGCAGCGTAGGGACAGGGGAAAATCAGCCCCAGCATTTT. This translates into CASSVGTGENQPQHF.

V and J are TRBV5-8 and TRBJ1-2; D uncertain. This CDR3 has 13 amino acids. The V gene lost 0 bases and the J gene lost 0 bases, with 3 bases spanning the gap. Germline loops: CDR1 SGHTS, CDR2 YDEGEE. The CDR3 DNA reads TGTGCCAGCAGCTTGGGGGCTAACTATGGCTACACCTTC. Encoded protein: CASSLGANYGYTF.

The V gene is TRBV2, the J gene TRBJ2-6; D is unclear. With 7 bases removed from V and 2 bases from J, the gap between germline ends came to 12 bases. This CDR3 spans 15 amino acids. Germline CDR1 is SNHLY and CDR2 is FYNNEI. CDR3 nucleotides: TGTGCCAGCACTCAAAGAGGTGCTGGGGCCAACGTCCTGACTTTC. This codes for CASTQRGAGANVLTF.

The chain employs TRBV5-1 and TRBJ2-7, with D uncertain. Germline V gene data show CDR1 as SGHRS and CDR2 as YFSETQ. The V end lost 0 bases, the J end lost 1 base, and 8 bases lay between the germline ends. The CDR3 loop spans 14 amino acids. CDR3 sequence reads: CASSLEAVSYEQYF. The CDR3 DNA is TGCGCCAGCAGCTTGGAGGCAGTTTCCTACGAGCAGTACTTC.

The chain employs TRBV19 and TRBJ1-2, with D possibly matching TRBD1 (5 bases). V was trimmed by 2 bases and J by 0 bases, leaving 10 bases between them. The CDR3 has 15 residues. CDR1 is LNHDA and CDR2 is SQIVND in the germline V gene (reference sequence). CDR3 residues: CASSIQGEANYGYTF. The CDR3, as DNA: TGTGCCAGTAGTATACAGGGAGAAGCTAACTATGGCTACACCTTC.